The rows below give T cell receptor beta chains drawn from one sample of a study of blood T cell repertoires in COVID-19. TCRdb's table, derived via immunoSEQ multiplex PCR, lists solely in-frame clones and lacks some. The sample holds roughly 160,000 clones, around four fifths seen once. The sequenced sample was peripheral blood. The source of these receptors is a woman aged 55-70 years with acute or convalescent COVID-19. CDR3s include the opening cysteine and the closing phenylalanine or tryptophan. The order of the fields is J gene, clone size, V gene, D gene, CDR3 protein, CDR3 DNA. A D gene is named only where the DNA matches it firmly. Rows may omit the clone size; those that give it use once, few, many or a size class.

TRBJ2-3	-	TRBV4-1	TRBD2	CASSGRGTSGGTDTQYF	TGCGCCAGCAGCGGAAGAGGGACTAGCGGGGGCACAGATACGCAGTATTTT
TRBJ2-7	-	TRBV7-9	-	CASEHSYEQYF	TGTGCCAGCGAGCATTCGTACGAGCAGTACTTC
TRBJ2-1	-	TRBV28	TRBD1	CASSPSGTGGDNEQFF	TGTGCCAGCAGTCCCTCCGGGACAGGGGGAGACAATGAGCAGTTCTTC
TRBJ2-7	-	TRBV11-2	-	CASSLEAGLDSYEQYF	TGTGCCAGCAGCTTAGAGGCGGGGCTAGACTCCTACGAGCAGTACTTC
TRBJ2-2	-	TRBV24-1	-	CATSDPGTLNTGELFF	TGTGCCACCAGTGACCCCGGGACACTTAACACCGGGGAGCTGTTTTTT
TRBJ2-3	-	TRBV29-1	TRBD1	CSGQGGTDTQYF	TGCAGCGGCCAGGGGGGCACAGATACGCAGTATTTT
TRBJ2-1	-	TRBV20-1	-	CSASRLGLGGNEQFF	TGCAGTGCTAGTCGCTTGGGACTGGGGGGAAATGAGCAGTTCTTC
TRBJ1-1	-	TRBV18	-	CASSQGKDTEAFF	TGTGCCAGCTCACAGGGGAAGGACACTGAAGCTTTCTTT
TRBJ2-7	few	TRBV5-4	-	CASSLGAGSPRSSYEQYF	TGTGCCAGCAGCTTGGGGGCGGGGTCTCCCCGAAGCTCCTACGAGCAGTACTTC
TRBJ2-7	-	TRBV7-2	-	CASSFAGTRSYEQYF	TGTGCCAGCAGCTTCGCCGGGACACGATCCTACGAGCAGTACTTC
TRBJ1-2	-	TRBV28	-	CATSNERGGSGYTF	TGTGCCACCAGCAATGAAAGGGGCGGGAGCGGCTACACCTTC
TRBJ2-7	few	TRBV27	TRBD2	CASRRAGGSYEQYF	TGTGCCAGCAGGCGGGCGGGGGGCTCCTACGAGCAGTACTTC
TRBJ2-3	-	TRBV28	-	CASSFRRGTTDTQYF	TGTGCCAGCAGTTTCCGCCGGGGGACCACAGATACGCAGTATTTT
TRBJ1-1	-	TRBV19	-	CASRATRRENTEAFF	TGTGCCAGTAGGGCCACCCGACGGGAGAACACTGAAGCTTTCTTT
TRBJ1-2	-	TRBV5-6	-	CASSPGDYGYTF	TGTGCCAGCAGCCCAGGGGACTATGGCTACACCTTC
TRBJ1-2	-	TRBV12-5	TRBD1	CASGLVGGTGNGYTF	TGTGCTAGTGGTTTGGTAGGGGGGACAGGGAATGGCTACACCTTC
TRBJ2-5	-	TRBV27	-	CASSSSGETQYF	TGTGCCAGCAGTTCCAGCGGAGAGACCCAGTACTTC
TRBJ2-5	-	TRBV18	TRBD2	CASSPASGGIVETQYF	TGTGCCAGCTCACCAGCTAGCGGAGGTATCGTGGAGACCCAGTACTTC
TRBJ2-1	-	TRBV9	-	CASSVGQILSYNEQFF	TGTGCCAGCAGCGTAGGACAGATACTCTCCTACAATGAGCAGTTCTTC
TRBJ1-5	-	TRBV2	TRBD1	CAGAGGGPHQPQHF	TGTGCCGGAGCAGGGGGCGGGCCACATCAGCCCCAGCATTTT
TRBJ2-7	few	TRBV19	-	CASHPGHKVYEQYF	TGTGCCAGCCATCCGGGACACAAAGTTTACGAGCAGTACTTC
TRBJ1-1	many	TRBV6-5	TRBD1	CASSYGDRGPEAFF	TGTGCCAGCAGTTACGGAGACAGGGGGCCTGAAGCTTTCTTT
TRBJ1-2	few	TRBV6-5	-	CASSPNRPPDYGYTF	TGTGCCAGCAGTCCAAACAGGCCTCCGGACTATGGCTACACCTTC
TRBJ2-2	-	TRBV9	TRBD2	CASSGSGGYINTGELFF	TGTGCCAGCAGCGGTAGCGGGGGGTACATTAACACCGGGGAGCTGTTTTTT
TRBJ2-7	-	TRBV12-3/TRBV12-4	TRBD1	CASSKTGSYEQYF	TGTGCCAGCAGCAAGACAGGGTCCTACGAGCAGTACTTC
TRBJ1-3	once	TRBV10-2	TRBD1	CASRLRGDLEDTIYF	TGCGCCAGCAGACTCAGGGGGGATTTAGAAGACACCATATATTTT
TRBJ1-5	-	TRBV7-2	TRBD1	CASSFDRGRLQPQHF	TGTGCCAGCAGCTTCGACAGGGGGCGTCTTCAGCCCCAGCATTTT
TRBJ2-3	-	TRBV5-1	-	CASSLDFTDTQYF	TGCGCCAGCAGCTTGGACTTCACAGATACGCAGTATTTT
TRBJ1-1	-	TRBV10-1	-	CASSGHLNTEAFF	TGCGCCAGCAGTGGACACTTGAACACTGAAGCTTTCTTT
TRBJ1-5	-	TRBV19	TRBD1	CASSMQADRALSNQPQHF	TGTGCCAGTAGTATGCAAGCGGACAGGGCGCTTAGCAATCAGCCCCAGCATTTT
TRBJ1-4	-	TRBV21-1	-	CASSLRQPNEKLFF	TGTGCCAGCAGCCTTCGACAGCCTAATGAAAAACTGTTTTTT
TRBJ1-6	once	TRBV5-5	-	CASSLAGSSTSPLHF	TGTGCCAGCAGCCTGGCGGGGTCCTCGACCTCACCCCTCCACTTT
TRBJ1-6	-	TRBV7-2	-	CASSLTERGGNSPLHF	TGTGCCAGCAGCTTAACGGAGAGGGGGGGTAATTCACCCCTCCACTTT
TRBJ2-5	-	TRBV10-3	TRBD2	CAISPWLAGGEETQYF	TGTGCCATCAGCCCTTGGCTAGCGGGGGGGGAAGAGACCCAGTACTTC
TRBJ1-5	-	TRBV27	-	CASAGFTNQPQHF	TGTGCCAGCGCAGGGTTTACCAATCAGCCCCAGCATTTT
TRBJ1-2	few	TRBV7-2	-	CASSLTGQNSDNYGYTF	TGTGCCAGCAGCTTAACCGGACAGAACTCGGATAACTATGGCTACACCTTC
TRBJ2-7	-	TRBV28	TRBD2	CASLSSSGGSYEQYF	TGTGCCAGCCTTAGCTCTAGCGGGGGGTCCTACGAGCAGTACTTC
TRBJ2-2	-	TRBV5-1	TRBD1	CASSLEGQGATGELFF	TGCGCCAGCAGCTTGGAGGGACAGGGGGCGACCGGGGAGCTGTTTTTT
TRBJ1-2	-	TRBV24-1	TRBD1	CATKGQGMSGYTF	TGTGCCACCAAGGGACAGGGGATGAGTGGCTACACCTTC
TRBJ2-7	-	TRBV10-3	TRBD1	CAISEPGTGAYEQYF	TGTGCCATCAGTGAGCCTGGGACAGGGGCCTACGAGCAGTACTTC
TRBJ2-5	once	TRBV28	TRBD1	CASSPTGGWETQYF	TGTGCCAGCAGCCCTACAGGGGGCTGGGAGACCCAGTACTTC
TRBJ2-7	-	TRBV6-5	-	CASRPADSFFEQYF	TGTGCCAGCAGGCCGGCCGACTCCTTTTTTGAGCAGTACTTC
TRBJ2-7	-	TRBV11-3	TRBD1	CASSLGDRGSNHEQYF	TGTGCCAGCAGCTTAGGTGACAGGGGATCGAACCACGAGCAGTACTTC
TRBJ1-6	few	TRBV3-1/TRBV3-2	-	CASSQSGHLHF	TGTGCCAGCAGCCAATCAGGCCACCTCCACTTT
TRBJ2-2	-	TRBV3-1/TRBV3-2	TRBD1	CASSPNTDERGLRTGELFF	TGTGCCAGCAGCCCGAACACCGATGAAAGGGGGCTGAGAACCGGGGAGCTGTTTTTT
TRBJ1-1	-	TRBV6-1	-	CASSDRDEAFF	TGTGCCAGCAGTGACAGGGATGAAGCTTTCTTT
TRBJ1-1	-	TRBV6-5	-	CASSYSPGKAEAFF	TGTGCCAGCAGTTACTCGCCCGGGAAGGCTGAAGCTTTCTTT
TRBJ1-1	few	TRBV24-1	TRBD1	CATSDTDRRGNAEAFF	TGTGCCACCAGTGATACGGACAGGCGAGGGAACGCTGAAGCTTTCTTT
TRBJ1-4	-	TRBV3-1/TRBV3-2	TRBD1	CASSQLQGAGGEKLFF	TGTGCCAGCAGCCAATTACAGGGGGCAGGTGGTGAAAAACTGTTTTTT
TRBJ1-2	-	TRBV12-3/TRBV12-4	TRBD1	CASSLIRGSGYTF	TGTGCCAGCAGTTTGATCAGGGGGTCTGGCTACACCTTC
TRBJ2-1	-	TRBV18	-	CASFTRTAGSGEQFF	TGTGCCAGCTTCACGCGGACTGCCGGAAGTGGTGAGCAGTTCTTC
TRBJ2-3	-	TRBV6-5	TRBD2	CASRILAGGTDTQYF	TGTGCCAGCAGGATACTAGCGGGGGGCACAGATACGCAGTATTTT
TRBJ2-1	-	TRBV9	TRBD2	CASSVGTSGGMNEQFF	TGTGCCAGCAGCGTAGGGACTAGCGGGGGGATGAATGAGCAGTTCTTC
TRBJ2-4	once	TRBV7-2	-	CASSLAGAAKNIQYF	TGTGCCAGCAGCTTAGCGGGCGCAGCCAAAAACATTCAGTACTTC
TRBJ1-3	-	TRBV6-5	-	CASKNLPGGNTIYF	TGTGCCAGCAAAAACCTGCCGGGTGGAAACACCATATATTTT
TRBJ1-1	-	TRBV10-3	-	CATCVGATEAFF	TGTGCCACCTGCGTTGGGGCCACTGAAGCTTTCTTT
TRBJ1-1	few	TRBV5-1	TRBD1	CASSLQGAEGTEAFF	TGCGCCAGCAGCTTACAGGGGGCCGAGGGCACTGAAGCTTTCTTT
TRBJ2-2	-	TRBV6-4	TRBD1	CASSENRGGELFF	TGTGCCAGCAGTGAGAACAGGGGCGGGGAGCTGTTTTTT
TRBJ1-1	-	TRBV7-8	-	CASGPPAGDAPEAFF	TGTGCCAGCGGCCCGCCGGCAGGGGACGCCCCTGAAGCTTTCTTT
TRBJ1-2	-	TRBV27	-	CASSLQGTYGYTF	TGTGCCAGCAGTTTACAGGGCACCTATGGCTACACCTTC